This T cell receptor (beta chain) originates from a study of T cell responses to AZD1222 COVID-19 vaccine. Both about-4-week and about-12-week second-dose recipients were combined. General observations from the study: Spike-specific TCR breadth and depth grew following two AZD1222 doses. White British donors predominated, females outnumbered males, and clonal diversity was possibly underestimated. Only six AZD1222 recipients tested seropositive at baseline.

Only in-frame clones appear in the TCRdb table, and some are missing; sequencing was by immunoSEQ multiplex PCR. The data contain roughly 80,000 clones, roughly nine tenths of them seen just once; the ten biggest clones take up about 3.5%. Regarding this clone: Its antigen is unidentified.

The CDR3 consists of 14 residues. Germline loops: CDR1 SGHNT, CDR2 YYREEE (reference sequence). Trimming pared 4 bases from V and 8 bases from J, leaving 18 bases between. The source was peripheral blood, collected 28 days after the second AZD1222 dose. This TCR came from an adult who received the AZD1222 COVID-19 vaccine. This chain joins TRBV5-4 and TRBJ1-1; possible D gene TRBD1, 5 bases. For the CDR3, the DNA is TGTGCCAGCAGCCCCATGGGGGACGGGGTGGAAGCTTTCTTT. Its protein is CASSPMGDGVEAFF. Filled out from reference TRBV5-4 and TRBJ1-1, the complete variable domain reads ETGVTQSPTHLIKTRGQQVTLRCSSQSGHNTVSWYQQALGQGPQFIFQYYREEENGRGNFPPRFSGLQFPNYSSELNVNALELDDSALYLCASSPMGDGVEAFFGQGTRLTVV.